This passage covers 3 T cell receptor beta chains from one sample sequenced in a study of shared clonotypes between healthy human individuals. The table came from immunoSEQ multiplex PCR; TCRdb's copy has only in-frame clones and leaves some out. The top ten clones hold about 12% of a sample with about 480,000 clones, about 75% of them seen once. Sequencing was done on a sample of PBMCs. The receptors were sampled from a woman aged 40 to 50 in good health. Some clones in this sample may be carry-over from other donors' samples.

This clone was found a few times. The J gene is TRBJ1-5, the V gene TRBV30, with 9 bases lining up with TRBD1. V dropped 2 bases and J dropped 2; count of bases not matched to a gene: 4. The CDR3 totals 15 residues. CDR1 GTSNPN and CDR2 SVGIG come from the germline V gene (reference sequence). CDR3 residues: CAWSKTGGGNQPQHF. Here the CDR3 DNA reads TGTGCCTGGAGTAAGACAGGGGGTGGCAATCAGCCCCAGCATTTT.

On this clone itself: The sample carries other DNA sequences with the same CDR3. The J gene is TRBJ2-1, the V gene TRBV7-9; the match to TRBD2 covers 7 bases. V shed 5 bases and J 0 bases; nucleotides not matched to a gene: 7. Germline V gene sequence: CDR1 SEHNR, CDR2 FQNEAQ (reference sequence). The CDR3 is 16 amino acids. The CDR3 nucleotides read TGTGCCAGCAGCCCCTCCGGCGGGAGCTCCTACAATGAGCAGTTCTTC. Protein product: CASSPSGGSSYNEQFF.

This rearrangement joins TRBV18 to TRBJ2-1, with D perhaps matching TRBD2 (5 bases). Trimming removed 0 bases from V and 8 bases from J, with 8 bases in between. Germline CDR1 KGHSH, CDR2 LQKENI. The CDR3 totals 13 residues. CDR3 nucleotides: TGTGCCAGCTCACCACCGGGGAGCGATGAGCAGTTCTTC. Translated, it gives CASSPPGSDEQFF.